What follows are 18 T cell receptor beta chains derived from one specimen sequenced in a study of CXCR4 blockade with PD-1 therapy in pancreatic cancer. Only in-frame clones appear in the TCRdb table, and some are missing; sequencing was by immunoSEQ multiplex PCR. The sample carries about 8,100 clones, roughly three fifths recorded once. Sequenced input: tumor tissue. These receptors were obtained from a human donor with pancreatic ductal adenocarcinoma.

This clone has a handful of counts. The chain links TRBV6-8 to TRBJ2-3; unclear D gene. The V gene's germline CDR1 is MNHGY and CDR2 SAAAGT. With 5 bases removed from V and 0 bases from J, the gap between germline ends came to 12 bases. The CDR3 has 15 residues. The CDR3 coding sequence is TGTGCCAGCAGTGCCCTAAGACCTAGCACAGATACGCAGTATTTT. Translated: CASSALRPSTDTQYF.

This chain's CDR3 is CAWKPSGPGGELFF. The CDR3 nucleotides are TGTGCCTGGAAGCCGAGCGGGCCGGGCGGGGAGCTGTTTTTT. V gene TRBV30 combines with J gene TRBJ2-2, with D possibly matching TRBD2 (6 bases). This CDR3 is built from 14 residues. Trimming took 4 bases from V and 7 from J, leaving 16 bases between them. The germline gives CDR1 GTSNPN, CDR2 SVGIG (reference sequence).

This clone was picked up a small number of times. The genes are TRBV1 and TRBJ2-1; TRBD1, the table's D call, lacks a check against the DNA. TRBV1 is marked as a pseudogene. This CDR3 has 14 residues. CDR3: CASSQRDREFMQFF. In DNA, the CDR3 is TGCGCCAGCAGCCAGAGGGACAGGGAATTTATGCAGTTCTTC.

This clone was found a few times. The rearrangement uses TRBV5-1 and TRBJ1-6, with TRBD1 matching 7 bases. J was trimmed by 7 bases and V by 1 base; bases with no gene match: 11. In germline, CDR1 is SGHRS, CDR2 YFSETQ. This CDR3 has 17 amino acids. The CDR3 loop is CASSLYATGVTNSPLHF. The CDR3 DNA follows: TGCGCCAGCAGCTTGTATGCTACAGGGGTCACCAATTCACCCCTCCACTTT.

This chain links TRBV19 with TRBJ1-1, with D unresolved. The CDR3 spans 12 residues. Trimming stripped 8 bases from V and 5 bases from J, with 12 bases between. Germline V CDR1 and CDR2: LNHDA, SQIVND (reference sequence). CDR3 in amino acids: CASSRQDTEAFF. The CDR3 nucleotides read TGTGCCAGTTCAAGACAAGATACTGAAGCTTTCTTT.

The chain recombines TRBV25-1 with TRBJ1-2; D is possibly TRBD1 (5 bases). CDR1 is MGHDK and CDR2 is SYGVNS in the germline V gene. This CDR3 contains 13 residues. V was cut by 4 bases and J by 4 bases, with 10 bases left in between. Here the CDR3 reads CASSADSAYGYTF. The CDR3 nucleotides read TGTGCCAGCAGTGCTGACAGTGCCTATGGCTACACCTTC.

This clone was detected only a few times. The chain employs TRBV9 and TRBJ2-2, with 7 positions matching TRBD1. Germline CDR1 and CDR2: SGDLS and YYNGEE. The CDR3 is 15 residues long. Trimming took 4 bases from V and 1 from J; bases not matched to a gene: 4. CDR3 protein: CASSWDSGNTGELFF. CDR3 bases: TGTGCCAGCAGCTGGGACAGTGGGAACACCGGGGAGCTGTTTTTT. Drawing the rest from reference TRBV9 and TRBJ2-2, the complete variable domain is DSGVTQTPKHLITATGQRVTLRCSPRSGDLSVYWYQQSLDQGLQFLIQYYNGEERAKGNILERFSAQQFPDLHSELNLSSLELGDSALYFCASSWDSGNTGELFFGEGSRLTVL.

V and J are TRBV5-1 and TRBJ2-2; D is ambiguous. The CDR3 is 18 residues long. Trimming left V 1 base short and J 1 base short, with 17 bases between. CDR1 is SGHRS and CDR2 is YFSETQ in the germline V gene. CDR3: CASSLFGPETRNTGELFF. For the CDR3, the DNA is TGCGCCAGCAGCTTGTTTGGACCCGAGACCAGGAACACCGGGGAGCTGTTTTTT.

This clone is judged medium-sized. This chain uses TRBV9 with TRBJ2-2, with D possibly TRBD2 on 6 matching bases. This CDR3 is built from 13 residues. Germline V gives CDR1 SGDLS, CDR2 YYNGEE. Deletions cut 5 bases from V and 7 bases from J, with 12 bases between. The CDR3 DNA reads as TGTGCCAGCAGTGGAGGGGAAAACGGGGAGCTGTTTTTT. Residues: CASSGGENGELFF.

V and J are TRBV6-8 and TRBJ1-3, with a weak D call TRBD1 (6 bases). The V and J ends lost 7 bases and 4 bases respectively, with 17 bases between them. This CDR3 is built from 15 residues. Germline CDR1 and CDR2: MNHGY and SAAAGT. The chain's CDR3 is CASKRTVDRGNTIYF. In DNA, the CDR3 is TGTGCCAGCAAAAGGACAGTGGATCGAGGAAACACCATATATTTT.

V gene TRBV30 combines with J gene TRBJ2-1, with TRBD1 matching over 8 bases. Trimming took 0 bases from V and 6 from J; bases not matched to a gene: 4. The germline gives CDR1 GTSNPN, CDR2 SVGIG (reference sequence). This CDR3 is built from 14 residues. The CDR3 sequence is CAWSVRTGRNEQFF. CDR3 nucleotides: TGTGCCTGGAGTGTAAGGACAGGGCGCAATGAGCAGTTCTTC.

This sequence joins TRBV11-3 and TRBJ1-1, with TRBD1 matching over 9 bases. V shed 5 bases and J 1 base; nucleotides not matched to a gene: 5. CDR3 length: 15 residues. Germline CDR1 reads SGHNT; CDR2 reads YENEEA. The CDR3 DNA is TGTGCCAGCAGCCCGGGGACAGGGTGGAACACTGAAGCTTTCTTT. Translating it yields CASSPGTGWNTEAFF.

The chain combines TRBV28 with TRBJ2-7; D possibly corresponds to TRBD2 (5 bases). Germline V gene sequence: CDR1 MDHEN, CDR2 SYDVKM. The ends were cut back, 3 bases at V and 0 bases at J, with 12 bases in the middle. CDR3 length equals 15 residues. The CDR3: CASSFRGSLSYEQYF. CDR3 nucleotide sequence: TGTGCCAGCAGTTTCCGGGGATCGCTCTCCTACGAGCAGTACTTC.

The V gene is TRBV5-1, the J gene TRBJ2-3; a possible D gene is TRBD1 (6 bases). Germline values: CDR1 SGHRS, CDR2 YFSETQ. V was trimmed by 0 bases and J by 3 bases, leaving 14 bases between them. CDR3 length equals 16 residues. As DNA, the CDR3 is TGCGCCAGCAGCTTGGCTGGCAGGGGCCGTACAGATACGCAGTATTTT. Translated: CASSLAGRGRTDTQYF.

This chain joins TRBV30 and TRBJ2-3, with D tentatively TRBD2 (5 bases). The length of the CDR3 is 13 residues. V lost 0 bases to trimming and J lost 5 bases, with 9 bases between them. Germline CDR1 GTSNPN, CDR2 SVGIG (reference sequence). The CDR3 protein is CAWSVYGGDTQYF. The CDR3 bases are TGTGCCTGGAGTGTATACGGAGGAGATACGCAGTATTTT.

The chain has TRBV6-7 and TRBJ2-3; D is possibly TRBD2 (6 bases). TRBV6-7 is an ORF; its function is uncertain. Trimming cost V 2 bases and J 0 bases, with 12 bases left between them. The CDR3 loop spans 16 amino acids. CDR3 DNA: TGTGCCAGCAGTTACCGGGGACTTGCTAGCACAGATACGCAGTATTTT. This codes for CASSYRGLASTDTQYF.

The gene calls are TRBV12-5 and TRBJ2-5, with 8 bases matching TRBD2. CDR1 and CDR2 (germline): LGHNT, FRNRAP. The CDR3 runs 14 residues. Trimming took 5 bases from V and 5 from J; bases not matched to a gene: 7. CDR3 amino acids: CASGQAGVAETQYF. For the CDR3, the DNA is TGTGCTAGTGGTCAAGCGGGAGTGGCGGAGACCCAGTACTTC. Full variable domain (remainder filled in from reference TRBV12-5 and TRBJ2-5): DARVTQTPRHKVTEMGQEVTMRCQPILGHNTVFWYRQTMMQGLELLAYFRNRAPLDDSGMPKDRFSAEMPDATLATLKIQPSEPRDSAVYFCASGQAGVAETQYFGPGTRLLVL.

The gene calls are TRBV18 and TRBJ1-4; TRBD1 is a possible D gene (6 bases). In germline, CDR1 is KGHSH, CDR2 LQKENI. The CDR3 is 15 residues long. The V gene lost 3 bases and the J gene lost 5 bases, with 13 bases spanning the gap. The CDR3: CASSPERTENEKLFF. The CDR3 region has the DNA TGTGCCAGCTCACCCGAACGGACAGAGAATGAAAAACTGTTTTTT.